The 20 T cell receptor beta chains in this list originate from one sample, sequenced in a study of blood T cell repertoires in COVID-19. Produced via immunoSEQ multiplex PCR; TCRdb's table is partial and in-frame only. Among around 500,000 clones, 80% to 90% were seen once, and the ten largest hold roughly 3.2%. Sequencing was carried out using peripheral blood. These receptors were taken from a human donor in a cohort sampled during active COVID-19.

The chain carries TRBV6-5 and TRBJ1-6; tentatively, D is TRBD1 (6 bases). The CDR3 runs to 14 residues. V lost 5 bases, J lost 5 bases, and 10 bases lay in between. Germline values: CDR1 MNHEY, CDR2 SVGAGI. The CDR3 spells CASSPGQNNSPLHF. DNA of the CDR3: TGTGCCAGCAGTCCGGGACAAAATAATTCACCCCTCCACTTT.

This clone came up once. The chain combines TRBV2 with TRBJ2-7; 8 nucleotides agree with TRBD2. Germline V lookup: CDR1 SNHLY, CDR2 FYNNEI. The CDR3 extends over 15 amino acids. Trimming at V came to 4 bases and at J to 4 bases, leaving 9 bases not matched to a gene. The CDR3 DNA follows: TGTGCCAGCAGTGGGACTAGCCCTACCCCTTACGAGCAGTACTTC. It translates to CASSGTSPTPYEQYF. The full variable domain, rest sourced from reference TRBV2 and TRBJ2-7, is EPEVTQTPSHQVTQMGQEVILRCVPISNHLYFYWYRQILGQKVEFLVSFYNNEISEKSEIFDDQFSVERPDGSNFTLKIRSTKLEDSAMYFCASSGTSPTPYEQYFGPGTRLTVT.

V gene TRBV6-5 combines with J gene TRBJ1-4, with 7 nucleotides matching TRBD1. The CDR3 sequence is 15 residues long. V lost 6 bases, J lost 3 bases, and 7 bases stayed unmatched. Germline-derived CDR1 and CDR2 are MNHEY and SVGAGI. The CDR3 protein is CASRPGGAANEKLFF. Here the CDR3 DNA reads TGTGCCAGCAGACCAGGGGGAGCGGCTAATGAAAAACTGTTTTTT.

The chain employs TRBV7-3 and TRBJ2-1; D call uncertain. Trimming removed 4 bases from V and 5 bases from J, with 18 bases in between. Germline CDR1 and CDR2: SGHTA and FQGTGA. This CDR3 has 16 amino acids. CDR3 amino acids: CASSSRPSPRHNEQFF. The CDR3, as DNA: TGTGCCAGCAGCTCTAGGCCCAGCCCCCGACACAATGAGCAGTTCTTC. Complete variable domain (other parts from reference TRBV7-3 and TRBJ2-1): GAGVSQTPSNKVTEKGKYVELRCDPISGHTALYWYRQSLGQGPEFLIYFQGTGAADDSGLPNDRFFAVRPEGSVSTLKIQRTERGDSAVYLCASSSRPSPRHNEQFFGPGTRLTVL.

The J gene is TRBJ2-5, the V gene TRBV7-2; 9 positions agree with TRBD2. CDR3 length: 16 residues. With 5 bases clipped from V and 2 bases from J, the junction kept 9 bases outside the gene matches. Per germline, CDR1 SGHTA and CDR2 FQGNSA. The CDR3: CASSSKAGGSQETQYF. The DNA of the CDR3 is TGTGCCAGCAGCAGTAAAGCGGGAGGATCGCAAGAGACCCAGTACTTC.

The V gene is TRBV11-2, the J gene TRBJ2-1; the D gene is possibly TRBD1 (6 bases). Germline CDR1 and CDR2: SGHAT and FQNNGV. Trimming shortened V by 3 bases and J by 6 bases, and 9 bases separated the two germline ends. The CDR3 spans 13 residues. The CDR3 loop reads CASSFGRGNEQFF. The CDR3 region has the DNA TGTGCCAGCAGCTTTGGCAGGGGCAATGAGCAGTTCTTC.

The chain links TRBV6-1 to TRBJ2-1, with 8 bases that match TRBD1. CDR3 length equals 12 residues. Per germline, CDR1 MNHNS and CDR2 SASEGT. The trim removed 4 bases at V and 14 bases at J, leaving 7 bases unmatched. The CDR3 DNA follows: TGTGCCAGCAGTGCAGCACCGGGACAGGAGTTCTTC. Its translation: CASSAAPGQEFF.

This clone has just a few counts. V gene TRBV19 combines with J gene TRBJ1-5, with D tentatively TRBD1 (6 bases). The CDR3 consists of 17 residues. Germline lookup yields CDR1 LNHDA and CDR2 SQIVND (reference sequence). The germline V and J ends were trimmed by 7 bases and 1 base, with 20 bases remaining between them. The CDR3 coding sequence is TGTGCCAGTACCATGAGGGGGGGCAGGCAGAGCAATCAGCCCCAGCATTTT. Encoded protein: CASTMRGGRQSNQPQHF.

The gene calls are TRBV4-3 and TRBJ2-3; 12 bases match TRBD1. This CDR3 is 18 amino acids long. Trimming cost V 1 base and J 6 bases; bases outside gene matches: 11. CDR1 and CDR2 (germline): LGHNA, YSLEER. The chain's CDR3 is CASSQGGPGTGGLDTQYF. DNA of the CDR3: TGCGCCAGCAGCCAAGGAGGGCCAGGGACAGGGGGCTTGGATACGCAGTATTTT.

V and J are TRBV18 and TRBJ2-7; D perhaps matches TRBD1 (5 bases). The CDR3 is made up of 13 amino acids. V was clipped by 6 bases and J by 13 bases, with 22 bases between them. Germline V CDR1 and CDR2: KGHSH, LQKENI. The CDR3 DNA follows: TGTGCCAGCTCGTCAGGCCTAGACAGTAGGACCTACTTC. Protein sequence: CASSSGLDSRTYF.

This clone was picked up a small number of times. This rearrangement joins TRBV30 to TRBJ2-7; 8 bases are a match to TRBD1. Trimming removed 6 bases from V and 5 bases from J; junction bases left unmatched: 15. This CDR3 contains 15 residues. The V gene's germline CDR1 is GTSNPN and CDR2 SVGIG (reference sequence). CDR3 DNA sequence: TGTGCCTGCCCTACCCCAGGGGGCGCGGGCCACGAGCAGTACTTC. It translates to CACPTPGGAGHEQYF. Full variable domain (rest looked up from reference TRBV30 and TRBJ2-7): SQTIHQWPATLVQPVGSPLSLECTVEGTSNPNLYWYRQAAGRGLQLLFYSVGIGQISSEVPQNLSASRPQDRQFILSSKKLLLSDSGFYLCACPTPGGAGHEQYFGPGTRLTVT.

The chain uses TRBV5-4 and TRBJ2-3, with TRBD2 matching over 9 bases. Germline V CDR1 and CDR2: SGHNT, YYREEE (reference sequence). Unmatched junction bases numbered 5, after V lost 4 bases and J lost 2 bases. The CDR3 spans 15 residues. CDR3 sequence: CASSGSGRFTDTQYF. DNA of the CDR3: TGTGCCAGCAGCGGCAGCGGGAGGTTCACAGATACGCAGTATTTT.

The chain is built from TRBV25-1 and TRBJ2-7; D remains ambiguous. The germline CDR1 and CDR2 sequences are MGHDK and SYGVNS. The CDR3 covers 12 residues. V dropped 3 bases and J dropped 3 bases, with 6 bases sitting between them. CDR3 sequence: CASSDTGYEQYF. CDR3 sequence (DNA): TGTGCCAGCAGTGATACCGGCTACGAGCAGTACTTC.

This clone appeared once. The V and J genes are TRBV3-1 (or the pseudogene TRBV3-2) and TRBJ2-7, with D perhaps matching TRBD1 (5 bases). V gave up 1 base and J gave up 6 bases, with 16 bases separating them. The CDR3 loop spans 15 amino acids. The germline V gene encodes CDR1 LGHDT and CDR2 YNNKEL (reference sequence). The CDR3 DNA is TGTGCCAGCAGCCAAGGAGATGCTAGGGGCAGCGAGCAGTACTTC. Protein: CASSQGDARGSEQYF.

CDR3: CASRRGQANYGYTF. For the CDR3, the DNA is TGTGCCAGCAGGAGGGGGCAGGCTAACTATGGCTACACCTTC. The chain links TRBV6-5 to TRBJ1-2; 7 nucleotides match TRBD1. CDR1 is MNHEY, CDR2 SVGAGI, per germline. The V gene end was trimmed by 6 bases and the J gene end by 0 bases; junction bases not matched to a gene: 4. This CDR3 contains 14 residues.

This clone was seen once. The CDR3 loop is CASLRQGRADEQFF. CDR3 DNA: TGTGCCAGCTTACGACAGGGGAGGGCTGATGAGCAGTTCTTC. This chain uses TRBV2 with TRBJ2-1, with D possibly matching TRBD1 (8 bases). Germline-derived CDR1 and CDR2 are SNHLY and FYNNEI. There are 14 residues in the CDR3. Deletions cut 8 bases from V and 8 bases from J, with 19 bases between.

The gene calls are TRBV2 and TRBJ1-1; D remains ambiguous. This CDR3 is 13 amino acids long. Germline assignment: CDR1 SNHLY and CDR2 FYNNEI. The V and J ends lost 5 bases and 4 bases respectively, with 11 bases between them. The CDR3 coding sequence is TGTGCCAGCAGTCTAGACGGAGGCACTGAAGCTTTCTTT. Protein: CASSLDGGTEAFF.

This sequence joins TRBV27 and TRBJ1-1, with TRBD1 matching 7 bases. The germline gives CDR1 MNHEY, CDR2 SMNVEV (reference sequence). There are 13 residues in the CDR3. Unmatched junction bases numbered 6, after V lost 5 bases and J lost 6 bases. The CDR3 sequence is CASSGLTGAEAFF. CDR3 bases: TGTGCCAGCAGTGGACTAACAGGGGCTGAAGCTTTCTTT.

The chain joins TRBV6-5 to TRBJ1-2; D call uncertain. The CDR3 loop spans 14 amino acids. Germline lookup yields CDR1 MNHEY and CDR2 SVGAGI. Between the trimmed V and J ends, which lost 4 bases and 2 bases, there was a span of 11 bases. CDR3: CASSSERANYGYTF. In DNA, the CDR3 is TGTGCCAGCAGTTCAGAGAGGGCCAACTATGGCTACACCTTC.

V and J are TRBV10-1 and TRBJ1-1, with TRBD1 identical over 10 bases. Germline CDR1 WNHNN, CDR2 SYGVQD (reference sequence). CDR3 length: 17 residues. With V trimmed by 4 bases and J by 3 bases, 11 bases remained unmatched. The CDR3 loop is CASSAPTGGRGDTEAFF. CDR3 DNA sequence: TGCGCCAGCAGTGCGCCGACAGGGGGCAGGGGGGACACTGAAGCTTTCTTT.